The 17 T cell receptor beta chains below all came from one sample that was sequenced in a study of T cell repertoires in cytomegalovirus infection (dated by TCRdb to between 2019 and 2020). Sequenced on an Illumina HiSeq 1500. Using fastp at Q25 and MiXCR, TCRdb reprocessed the public reads and kept productive beta chains. Each CDR3 protein gets just one entry, which takes the most common genes and DNA from the rows behind it. The sample has 200,000 to 300,000 distinct CDR3 sequences on record, 9.1% of them singletons. The ten largest clones capture more than 12% of the sample. The sequenced sample consisted of PBMCs. Every receptor here comes from a human donor in good health (CMV status not recorded). Some clones in this sample may be carry-over from other donors' samples.

This clonotype occurred many times. The J gene is TRBJ2-4, the V gene TRBV7-8, with D unclear. This CDR3 has 16 amino acids. Germline V gives CDR1 SGHVS, CDR2 FQNEAQ. V lost 1 base and J 3 bases, leaving 13 bases between the germline ends. CDR3: CASSLGVGPNKNIQYF. The CDR3 region has the DNA TGTGCCAGCAGCTTAGGAGTCGGGCCGAACAAAAACATTCAGTACTTC.

This clonotype was seen many times. The rearrangement uses TRBV7-2 and TRBJ1-1; D ambiguous. This CDR3 comprises 13 residues. V was shortened by 1 base and J by 5 bases, with 8 bases between the two germline ends. Looked up from germline, CDR1 is SGHTA and CDR2 is FQGNSA. The CDR3 DNA follows: TGTGCCAGCAGCTTAGGGACTCAGACTGAAGCTTTCTTT. Protein: CASSLGTQTEAFF.

This clonotype was recorded a few times. The chain couples TRBV30 to TRBJ1-5; D is perhaps TRBD1 (5 bases). The CDR3 length is 15 residues. Germline lookup yields CDR1 GTSNPN and CDR2 SVGIG (reference sequence). The V end was cut by 1 base, the J end by 2 bases, with 12 bases between. CDR3 loop: CAWSARGAGNQPQHF. CDR3 nucleotide sequence: TGTGCCTGGAGTGCAAGGGGCGCAGGCAATCAGCCCCAGCATTTT.

The gene calls are TRBV12-3 or TRBV12-4 and TRBJ2-3; the match to TRBD2 covers 10 bases. Trimming cost V 7 bases and J 8 bases; bases outside gene matches: 15. The CDR3 runs to 16 residues. This CDR3 reads CASILAGVESTGTQYF. CDR3 coding DNA: TGTGCCAGCATCCTAGCGGGGGTAGAATCCACCGGTACGCAGTATTTT.

This clonotype has at least ten counts. The genes are TRBV7-2 and TRBJ1-4; D not certain. There are 14 residues in the CDR3. Trimming stripped 4 bases from V and 3 bases from J, with 9 bases between. The germline CDR1 and CDR2 sequences are SGHTA and FQGNSA. CDR3 in DNA: TGTGCCAGCAGCTCCCCGGGGTCTAATGAAAAACTGTTTTTT. This codes for CASSSPGSNEKLFF.

This clonotype showed up many times. V gene TRBV7-2 combines with J gene TRBJ2-7, with no clear D. This CDR3 is built from 14 residues. The germline gives CDR1 SGHTA, CDR2 FQGNSA. With 4 bases removed from V and 3 bases from J, the gap between germline ends came to 13 bases. DNA for the CDR3: TGTGCCAGCAGCTCCGACTCCCTCAACTACGAGCAGTACTTC. This gives the protein CASSSDSLNYEQYF.

The V and J genes are TRBV5-1 and TRBJ1-2; D call uncertain. Trimming took 0 bases from V and 2 from J, leaving 17 bases between them. The germline V gene encodes CDR1 SGHRS and CDR2 YFSETQ. This CDR3 is built from 17 residues. CDR3 sequence reads: CASSLDAAARMNYGYTF. The CDR3, as DNA: TGCGCCAGCAGCTTGGACGCGGCCGCGCGGATGAACTATGGCTACACCTTC.

The genes are TRBV19 and TRBJ2-7; D unresolved. This CDR3 region has 15 residues. CDR1 and CDR2 (germline): LNHDA, SQIVND (reference sequence). Trimming left V 5 bases short and J 3 bases short, with 17 bases between. As DNA, the CDR3 is TGTGCCAGTAGTCCCCAATTCCGCAGCATCTACGAGCAGTACTTC. It codes for CASSPQFRSIYEQYF.

V gene TRBV15 combines with J gene TRBJ1-6; D not resolved. Germline-derived CDR1 and CDR2 are LNHNV and YYDKDF (reference sequence). The CDR3 has 14 residues. V dropped 9 bases and J dropped 5 bases, with 14 bases sitting between them. CDR3 loop: CATGGVNNNSPLHF. The CDR3 nucleotides are TGTGCCACTGGTGGGGTAAATAATAATTCACCCCTCCACTTT.

This clonotype was found many times. The rearrangement uses TRBV7-2 and TRBJ2-5; 8 nucleotides line up with TRBD1. CDR1 and CDR2 from the germline V gene are SGHTA and FQGNSA. After removal of 1 base from V and 2 bases from J, the junction contained 6 bases not matched to a gene. The CDR3 covers 16 residues. The CDR3 sequence: CASSLGIGQGQETQYF. The CDR3 DNA follows: TGTGCCAGCAGCTTAGGCATAGGACAGGGACAAGAGACCCAGTACTTC. The full variable domain, completed using reference TRBV7-2 and TRBJ2-5, is GAGVSQSPSNKVTEKGKDVELRCDPISGHTALYWYRQSLGQGLEFLIYFQGNSAPDKSGLPSDRFSAERTGGSVSTLTIQRTQQEDSAVYLCASSLGIGQGQETQYFGPGTRLLVL.

The gene calls are TRBV14 and TRBJ1-1; D is uncertain. Trimming took off 2 bases at V and 8 bases at J, with 6 bases between the two ends. This CDR3 spans 11 amino acids. Germline V gene lookup returns CDR1 SGHDN and CDR2 FVKESK. In DNA, the CDR3 is TGTGCCAGCAGCCAAACCCCGGAAGCTTTCTTT. This codes for CASSQTPEAFF.

This clonotype was observed many times. This chain uses TRBV11-2 with TRBJ1-4, with 7 bases identical to TRBD1. CDR1 and CDR2 (germline): SGHAT, FQNNGV. CDR3 length: 14 amino acids. Trimming took 5 bases from V and 4 from J; bases not matched to a gene: 4. The CDR3 nucleotides read TGTGCCAGCAGCCCGGGACAGATTAATGAAAAACTGTTTTTT. It yields the protein CASSPGQINEKLFF.

This clonotype was picked up a small number of times. V is TRBV20-1 and J is TRBJ1-1, with D possibly matching TRBD1 (5 bases). CDR3 size: 17 residues. Trimming removed 0 bases at V and 0 bases at J, with 17 bases between. The germline gives CDR1 DFQATT, CDR2 SNEGSKA (reference sequence). Here the CDR3 reads CSARDTIARALNTEAFF. In nucleotides, the CDR3 is TGCAGTGCTAGAGATACGATAGCCAGGGCCTTGAACACTGAAGCTTTCTTT.

This chain connects TRBV6-2 or TRBV6-3 to TRBJ2-7; 8 bases line up with TRBD1. Germline-derived CDR1 and CDR2 are MNHEY and SVGEGT. The CDR3 is 13 residues long. J gave up 3 bases and V 2 bases, and 0 bases lay outside the gene matches. DNA for the CDR3: TGTGCCAGCAGTTACGGGACAGGCTACGAGCAGTACTTC. Its protein product is CASSYGTGYEQYF.

This clonotype has at least ten counts. This chain uses TRBV28 with TRBJ1-5, with 9 bases fitting TRBD1. The CDR3 totals 15 residues. The V segment lost 6 bases and the J segment 4 bases; nucleotides outside the gene matches: 7. Germline V gene data show CDR1 as MDHEN and CDR2 as SYDVKM. The CDR3 sequence is CASSQPGQGNQPQHF. The CDR3 region has the DNA TGTGCCAGCAGCCAACCGGGACAGGGAAATCAGCCCCAGCATTTT.

About this clonotype itself: One base away lies a much larger clone, so this may be a sequencing read error. This chain uses TRBV5-1 with TRBJ1-3; 7 nucleotides match TRBD1. CDR1 is SGHRS and CDR2 is YFSETQ in the germline V gene. CDR3 size: 16 residues. Trimming cost V 4 bases and J 0 bases; bases outside gene matches: 7. CDR3 in DNA: TGCGCCAGCAGCAAACGGGACAGTGACTCTGGAAACACCATATATTTT. Amino acid sequence: CASSKRDSDSGNTIYF.

Many counts were recorded for this clonotype. The chain links TRBV12-3 or TRBV12-4 to TRBJ1-1; D may be TRBD1 (5 bases). With 0 bases removed from V and 1 base from J, the gap between germline ends came to 12 bases. There are 16 residues in the CDR3. In nucleotides, the CDR3 is TGTGCCAGCAGTTTAGCGCTTATGGGGGGGAACACTGAAGCTTTCTTT. Translated: CASSLALMGGNTEAFF.